The clone carrying this T cell receptor (beta chain) appeared once. The J segment lost 1 base and the V segment lost 2 bases, leaving 5 bases of the junction unmatched. In germline, CDR1 is MNHNS, CDR2 SASEGT. The CDR3 is made up of 15 amino acids. This sample was taken from a study of T cell changes during pregnancy in multiple sclerosis. Some clones are missing from TCRdb's copy, which holds only in-frame ones; the method was immunoSEQ multiplex PCR. The sample includes 25,000 to 40,000 clones, roughly 87% of them seen just once. This sequence joins TRBV6-1 and TRBJ2-7; 7 bases fit TRBD1. This sequence originates from a female donor with multiple sclerosis, enrolled in a pregnancy study. The starting material was CD8+ T cells from peripheral blood mononuclear cells, obtained before pregnancy. In nucleotides, the CDR3 is TGTGCCAGCAGTGAATCTCACAGGGGATCCTACGAGCAGTACTTC. Its translation is CASSESHRGSYEQYF.